Listed below are T cell receptor beta chains from one sample, sequenced in a study of T-cell reconstitution after alpha-beta-depleted transplantation in children. MiXCR, run by TCRdb on the PCR reads, gives a single entry per CDR3 protein. The sample comprises about 200,000 distinct CDR3 sequences, roughly 6.5% of which are singletons, and under 5% rests with the top ten. This specimen was PBMCs, taken before TCRalphabeta/CD19-depleted stem cell transplant. Receptor source: a girl under three years old with combined immunodeficiency, due to receive a stem cell transplant. Each CDR3 is given with its conserved first and last residue. The D gene is left open where the match is weak. Clone sizes are given selectively: once, few, many, or a class where the clone is expanded.

abundance	d_gene	v_gene	j_gene	CDR3aa	CDR3nt
many	TRBD2	TRBV6-5	TRBJ2-5	CASSYGSLAGTLGAQYF	TGTGCCAGCAGTTACGGGTCACTAGCGGGGACCCTCGGGGCCCAGTACTTC
.	.	TRBV7-9	TRBJ2-4	CASSLGPGTGPKNIQYF	TGTGCCAGCAGCCTCGGTCCTGGCACTGGGCCCAAAAACATTCAGTACTTC
many	TRBD2	TRBV9	TRBJ2-1	CASSRLAGLNNEQFF	TGTGCCAGCAGCCGACTAGCGGGATTGAACAATGAGCAGTTCTTC
many	.	TRBV4-3	TRBJ2-5	CASSQGLQVAEGQETQYF	TGCGCCAGCAGCCAAGGATTACAGGTCGCAGAGGGCCAAGAGACCCAGTACTTC
many	TRBD2	TRBV4-1	TRBJ2-4	CASSHPGLSNIQYF	TGCGCCAGCAGCCACCCGGGACTATCAAACATTCAGTACTTC
many	TRBD2	TRBV4-1	TRBJ2-1	CASSQYPLGGATSGGPFSYNEQFF	TGCGCCAGCAGCCAATACCCCCTCGGGGGTGCGACTAGCGGGGGGCCTTTCTCCTACAATGAGCAGTTCTTC
many	.	TRBV20-1	TRBJ2-5	CSARGLGVTKETQYF	TGCAGTGCTAGAGGGTTAGGTGTAACTAAAGAGACCCAGTACTTC
many	.	TRBV20-1	TRBJ2-5	CSARPLWRASETQYF	TGCAGTGCTAGACCTTTGTGGAGGGCCTCGGAGACCCAGTACTTC
many	TRBD2	TRBV5-1	TRBJ2-1	CASSLVLAGGPNEQFF	TGCGCCAGCAGCTTGGTTCTAGCGGGAGGGCCGAATGAGCAGTTCTTC
many	TRBD2	TRBV29-1	TRBJ2-5	CSFRGDGGGQETQYF	TGCAGCTTCCGGGGGGACGGTGGAGGACAAGAGACCCAGTACTTC
many	TRBD1	TRBV29-1	TRBJ2-7	CSVEEGTGNYEQYF	TGCAGCGTTGAAGAGGGGACAGGGAACTACGAGCAGTACTTC
many	.	TRBV6-5	TRBJ2-1	CASSSLPSVDEQFF	TGTGCCAGCAGTTCCTTACCCTCAGTCGATGAGCAGTTCTTC
many	.	TRBV21-1	TRBJ2-1	CASKLAGLTLNEQFF	TGTGCCAGCAAGCTGGCGGGGCTCACCCTGAATGAGCAGTTCTTC
many	.	TRBV20-1	TRBJ2-1	CSGGVNNEQFF	TGCAGTGGTGGGGTTAACAATGAGCAGTTCTTC
.	TRBD2	TRBV7-3	TRBJ2-1	CASSLSAGVLNEQFF	TGTGCCAGCAGCTTATCTGCGGGAGTTCTCAATGAGCAGTTCTTC
many	.	TRBV20-1	TRBJ2-1	CSARVDRNYNEQFF	TGCAGTGCTAGAGTAGACAGGAACTACAATGAGCAGTTCTTC
many	.	TRBV24-1	TRBJ2-5	CATSPTRDQETQYF	TGTGCCACCAGCCCGACTAGGGACCAAGAGACCCAGTACTTC
.	TRBD2	TRBV6-2/TRBV6-3	TRBJ2-5	CASSYSDLLARRQETQYF	TGTGCCAGCAGTTACTCCGACCTACTAGCGAGGAGACAAGAGACCCAGTACTTC
many	.	TRBV7-9	TRBJ1-5	CASSWAGEVDQPQHF	TGTGCCAGCAGCTGGGCAGGGGAGGTGGATCAGCCCCAGCATTTT
many	.	TRBV28	TRBJ1-2	CASSLIGINYGYTF	TGTGCCAGCAGTTTAATAGGAATTAACTATGGCTACACCTTC
many	TRBD2	TRBV6-2/TRBV6-3	TRBJ2-1	CASNPLWGGRAFNNEQFF	TGTGCCAGCAACCCGCTGTGGGGCGGGAGGGCCTTTAACAATGAGCAGTTCTTC
many	TRBD1	TRBV20-1	TRBJ2-2	CSARSRGLSAGELFF	TGCAGTGCTAGGTCCAGGGGGTTGAGTGCCGGGGAGCTGTTTTTT
many	.	TRBV20-1	TRBJ1-2	CSASQSGIDLDYGYTF	TGCAGTGCGAGTCAATCCGGGATAGACCTTGACTATGGCTACACCTTC
few	.	TRBV5-1	TRBJ2-1	CASSLGPGNYNEQFF	TGCGCCAGCAGCCTCGGCCCGGGTAACTACAATGAGCAGTTCTTC
many	.	TRBV7-9	TRBJ2-1	CASSLGGAGNEQFF	TGTGCCAGCAGCTTAGGTGGGGCAGGGAATGAGCAGTTCTTC
many	.	TRBV12-3/TRBV12-4	TRBJ2-1	CASSRGARSYNEQFF	TGTGCCAGCAGCCGTGGGGCGAGATCCTACAATGAGCAGTTCTTC
many	.	TRBV6-5	TRBJ2-5	CASSYSNSVPTQYF	TGTGCCAGCAGTTACTCGAATAGTGTGCCGACCCAGTACTTC
.	TRBD2	TRBV7-9	TRBJ2-7	CASSSPGLASYEQYF	TGTGCCAGCAGCTCTCCGGGACTAGCGTCCTACGAGCAGTACTTC
many	TRBD2	TRBV12-3/TRBV12-4	TRBJ2-1	CASSFPKGLAGHNEQFF	TGTGCCAGCAGTTTCCCCAAGGGACTAGCGGGACACAATGAGCAGTTCTTC
many	TRBD1	TRBV6-1	TRBJ2-7	CASRTGTVGEQYF	TGTGCCAGCAGAACCGGGACAGTCGGCGAGCAGTACTTC
.	.	TRBV7-3	TRBJ1-2	CASSLTGASGGYTF	TGTGCCAGCAGCTTAACGGGGGCTTCGGGTGGCTACACCTTC
many	TRBD1	TRBV2	TRBJ1-1	CASIYDRGGMNTEAFF	TGTGCCAGCATTTACGACAGGGGTGGAATGAACACTGAAGCTTTCTTT
many	.	TRBV4-1	TRBJ2-7	CASSQDGREDEQYF	TGCGCCAGCAGCCAAGACGGCAGGGAAGACGAGCAGTACTTC
many	.	TRBV29-1	TRBJ2-3	CSVEGPSGSTDTQYF	TGCAGCGTTGAAGGCCCCAGCGGGAGCACAGATACGCAGTATTTT
.	TRBD2	TRBV6-5	TRBJ2-7	CASSYEAGGREGYYEQYF	TGTGCCAGCAGTTACGAGGCGGGGGGGCGGGAGGGTTACTACGAGCAGTACTTC